The present TCR beta chain was sequenced within a study of vaccination effects on CD4 cells after COVID-19. This CDR3 contains 14 residues. Germline lookup yields CDR1 SGHKS and CDR2 YYEKEE (reference sequence). Losses at the gene ends were 3 bases for V and 6 bases for J; bases not matched to a gene: 5. Concerning this clone itself: Its antigen is unidentified.

Sequencing was preceded by expansion of antigen-specific CD4+ T cells with viral peptide pools in the ViraFEST assay. The culture ran for 10 to 11 days, and then CD4+ T cells were isolated. Of the BNT162b2 and mRNA-1273 vaccines, participants received two doses of one or the other. The data were produced by immunoSEQ multiplex PCR, yet TCRdb's version contains in-frame clones alone and is incomplete. The table has about 46,000 clones, about 70% seen once. This TCR came from a human donor who received a COVID-19 vaccine. The genes are TRBV5-5 and TRBJ2-4; 8 bases agree with TRBD2. The source material was CD4+ T cells from PBMCs cultured with HCoV-OC43 spike peptides, sampled after COVID-19 vaccination. Subset reported: HCoV-OC43 spike overlapping peptide pool stimulation. The CDR3 coding sequence is TGTGCCAGCAGCTCGACTAGCGTTAGAAACATTCAGTACTTC. This translates into CASSSTSVRNIQYF. Complete variable domain (other parts from reference TRBV5-5 and TRBJ2-4): DAGVTQSPTHLIKTRGQQVTLRCSPISGHKSVSWYQQVLGQGPQFIFQYYEKEERGRGNFPDRFSARQFPNYSSELNVNALLLGDSALYLCASSSTSVRNIQYFGAGTRLSVL.